This T cell receptor (beta chain) was documented in a study of coeliac disease. Here immunoSEQ multiplex PCR was the method, and the copy in TCRdb shows in-frame clones only, minus some. The table has several thousand clones, 57% seen once. Looked up from germline, CDR1 is SNHLY and CDR2 is FYNNEI. V shed 7 bases and J shed 2 bases, with 13 bases lying between them. CDR3 length: 14 amino acids. The sequenced sample consisted of intraepithelial lymphocytes from the gut. The V gene is TRBV2, the J gene TRBJ2-3; no firm D call. The clonotype comes from an older woman with celiac disease. CDR3 sequence: CASMVQDPTDTQYF. CDR3 nucleotide sequence: TGTGCCAGCATGGTGCAGGATCCCACAGATACGCAGTATTTT.